The 2 T cell receptor beta chains given below trace back to one sample, sequenced in a study of blood T cell repertoires in COVID-19. TCRdb's table, derived via immunoSEQ multiplex PCR, lists solely in-frame clones and lacks some. This table holds approximately 310,000 clones, 89% found once. The specimen was PBMCs or T cells enriched from blood (not recorded which). These receptor sequences come from a man between 60 and 70 years old who had recovered from COVID-19.

The rearrangement joins TRBV6-2 or TRBV6-3 to TRBJ2-2, with no clear D. In germline, CDR1 is MNHEY, CDR2 SVGEGT. Trimming shortened V by 0 bases and J by 3 bases, and 14 bases separated the two germline ends. The CDR3 consists of 17 residues. CDR3 coding DNA: TGTGCCAGCAGTTACTCGAGTGCGGATGGCGACACCGGGGAGCTGTTTTTT. Its translation is CASSYSSADGDTGELFF.

The V and J genes are TRBV24-1 and TRBJ2-2, with 11 bases aligning to TRBD2. Germline V gives CDR1 KGHDR, CDR2 SFDVKD. Unmatched junction bases numbered 14, after V lost 3 bases and J lost 0 bases. The CDR3 has 21 amino acids. The CDR3 DNA sequence: TGTGCCACCAGTGATGCCCCAGGGCGGGCTAGCGGGAGGACGAACACCGGGGAGCTGTTTTTT. It is translated as CATSDAPGRASGRTNTGELFF.